A selection of T cell receptor beta chains follows, all from one sample in a study of T cells in Graves' hyperthyroidism and ophthalmopathy. MiXCR was run by TCRdb on the multiplex PCR reads, yielding one entry per CDR3 protein. The sample consists of a few hundred thousand distinct CDR3 sequences, less than 20% of them appearing once. Sequencing was done on a sample of blood. The receptors shown here come from a man younger than 35 with Graves' ophthalmopathy. CDR3s include the opening cysteine and the closing phenylalanine or tryptophan. A D gene is named only where the DNA matches it firmly. A clone size is listed for some rows: how often the clone was seen (once, few, many), or a class if it is expanded.

CDR3 DNA | CDR3 protein | D gene | V gene | clone size | J gene
TGTGCCAGCAGCTCAACCCCCGGGGGGCCTAACACCGGGGAGCTGTTTTTT | CASSSTPGGPNTGELFF | . | TRBV13 | . | TRBJ2-2
TGTGCCAGCACCTTCGGGGCAGGGGCTAGGGAGCAGTACTTC | CASTFGAGAREQYF | . | TRBV27 | many | TRBJ2-7
TGCAGTGCTAGGAGTACCGAAGCTTTCTTT | CSARSTEAFF | . | TRBV20-1 | many | TRBJ1-1
TGTGCCAGCAGCTTACCGGGGCCTCCCTCCTACAATGAGCAGTTCTTC | CASSLPGPPSYNEQFF | . | TRBV7-9 | few | TRBJ2-1
TGTGCCAGCAGCTTTAGGGCATGGCCCTTCGAGCAGTACTTC | CASSFRAWPFEQYF | . | TRBV11-2 | . | TRBJ2-7
TGTGCCAGCAGCTTAGGCTCGGACATGAAGTACTTC | CASSLGSDMKYF | . | TRBV7-2 | many | TRBJ2-5
TGTGCCAGCAGTAGCCGGGACGTCAGCTCCTACGAGCAGTACTTC | CASSSRDVSSYEQYF | . | TRBV27 | many | TRBJ2-7
TGTGCCAGCAGTGAAGGACAGGAGACTTCACCCCTCCACTTT | CASSEGQETSPLHF | . | TRBV6-1 | many | TRBJ1-6
TGTGCCAGTAGTATCGACACAGGGAATCAGCCCCAGCATTTT | CASSIDTGNQPQHF | . | TRBV19 | . | TRBJ1-5
TGCAGTGCTTCCCCGACTAGCGGGGGGGCCGGCAATGAGCAGTTCTTC | CSASPTSGGAGNEQFF | TRBD2 | TRBV20-1 | many | TRBJ2-1
TGTGCCAGCAGCCCCGGACAGGGGGACCTGTTCTTC | CASSPGQGDLFF | TRBD1 | TRBV5-6 | few | TRBJ2-1
TGTGCCAGCAGTCCCACTCCACAGGGGGCCTACGAGCAGTACTTC | CASSPTPQGAYEQYF | TRBD1 | TRBV27 | many | TRBJ2-7
TGTGCCAGCAGCTTAGAGTGGCAGGGGGCGCCGGGCACCGGGGAGCTGTTTTTT | CASSLEWQGAPGTGELFF | TRBD1 | TRBV7-9 | . | TRBJ2-2
TGTGCCAGCAGCCCCGGACACGAATCCTATGGCTACACCTTC | CASSPGHESYGYTF | . | TRBV11-2 | many | TRBJ1-2
TGCAGTGCACGTTTAGCGGGGGGGGTAGTAGATACGCAGTATTTT | CSARLAGGVVDTQYF | TRBD2 | TRBV20-1 | many | TRBJ2-3
TGTGCCAGCAGCCCCCCGGGGGGACCCTTTGGCTACACCTTC | CASSPPGGPFGYTF | . | TRBV14 | . | TRBJ1-2
TGTGCCAGCGGGACGGCGGACCAAGAGACCCAGTACTTC | CASGTADQETQYF | . | TRBV4-2 | . | TRBJ2-5
TGCAGCGGAGAGGACGGGGGGACCTACAATGAGCAGTTCTTC | CSGEDGGTYNEQFF | TRBD2 | TRBV29-1 | many | TRBJ2-1
TGTGCCAGCAGCGCCGGCGGGCCCACCAACTCTGGGGCCAACGTCCTGACTTTC | CASSAGGPTNSGANVLTF | . | TRBV9 | . | TRBJ2-6
TGCGCCAGCAGCCAACCCTCAGGGGGCGGCCGGGAAAAACTGTTTTTT | CASSQPSGGGREKLFF | TRBD1 | TRBV4-1 | . | TRBJ1-4
TGTGCCAGCACCTTGGGGGCGCTGAACACTGAAGCTTTCTTT | CASTLGALNTEAFF | . | TRBV11-2 | few | TRBJ1-1
TGCGCCAGCAGCCCAACAGGGAAATTCACAGATACGCAGTATTTT | CASSPTGKFTDTQYF | . | TRBV5-1 | many | TRBJ2-3
TGTGCCAGCAGTTTATCTAGGGTTAACATTCAGTACTTC | CASSLSRVNIQYF | . | TRBV27 | few | TRBJ2-4
TGTGCCAGCACCCAGGGGACTAGCACAGATACGCAGTATTTT | CASTQGTSTDTQYF | . | TRBV7-9 | many | TRBJ2-3
TGTGCCAGCAGCTTAGTCCAGTACGAGACCCAGTACTTC | CASSLVQYETQYF | . | TRBV7-2 | many | TRBJ2-5
TGTGCCAGCAGCCCAGGGACAGTTCCAAACACCATATATTTT | CASSPGTVPNTIYF | TRBD1 | TRBV7-9 | . | TRBJ1-3
TGTGCCGGCAGTCCGGTCGGGACAGGGGGCGAAGAGACCCAGTACTTC | CAGSPVGTGGEETQYF | TRBD1 | TRBV12-3/TRBV12-4 | . | TRBJ2-5
TGTGCCAGCAGCGTAGTCTGGGACTCCTACGAGCAGTACTTC | CASSVVWDSYEQYF | . | TRBV9 | few | TRBJ2-7
TGCGCCAGCAGCCAAGAAGAGGGGGGCGCGACAGATACGCAGTATTTT | CASSQEEGGATDTQYF | . | TRBV4-1 | . | TRBJ2-3
TGTGCCAGCAGGACAGGGGGCCGATACGCATACGAGCAGTACTTC | CASRTGGRYAYEQYF | TRBD1 | TRBV6-6 | few | TRBJ2-7
TGTGCCGGGACTTGGACAGGGACCACCGGGGAGCTGTTTTTT | CAGTWTGTTGELFF | TRBD1 | TRBV2 | many | TRBJ2-2
TGTGCCAGCGGGGATGAGCAGTTCTTC | CASGDEQFF | . | TRBV2 | . | TRBJ2-1
TGTGCCAGCAGTTACTCGCAGACGAACACTGAAGCTTTCTTT | CASSYSQTNTEAFF | . | TRBV6-5 | . | TRBJ1-1
TGTGCCAGCAGCAGACAGGGAAGGGTTGCCGGGGAGCTGTTTTTT | CASSRQGRVAGELFF | TRBD1 | TRBV6-1 | . | TRBJ2-2
TGTGCCAGTAGTAACTGGGACCCAGAGACCCAGTACTTC | CASSNWDPETQYF | . | TRBV19 | . | TRBJ2-5
TGTGCCAGCAGCCAGACAGGGGTCTCCTACGAGCAGTACTTC | CASSQTGVSYEQYF | TRBD1 | TRBV14 | many | TRBJ2-7
TGCGCCAGCACGATTAGGCCCCTTGCAACTAATGAAAAACTGTTTTTT | CASTIRPLATNEKLFF | . | TRBV5-1 | . | TRBJ1-4
TGTGCCAGCAGCGGTATCTTGGACAGGGGTACCCTAACTAATGAAAAACTGTTTTTT | CASSGILDRGTLTNEKLFF | TRBD1 | TRBV5-8 | . | TRBJ1-4
TGTGCCAGCAGCCGGGGGACAGCCTACTACGAGCAGTACTTC | CASSRGTAYYEQYF | . | TRBV13 | . | TRBJ2-7
TGTGCCAGCAGGAGACAGGGGGCAATCACTGAAGCTTTCTTT | CASRRQGAITEAFF | TRBD1 | TRBV12-3/TRBV12-4 | many | TRBJ1-1
TGCAGTGCTAGAGATTGGTCGGGGGCCTACGAGCAGTACTTC | CSARDWSGAYEQYF | . | TRBV20-1 | few | TRBJ2-7
TGTGCCAGCAGTGAAGGGGCGGGTGATTGGCCCTACGAGCAGTACTTC | CASSEGAGDWPYEQYF | . | TRBV6-1 | many | TRBJ2-7
TGCAGTGCTAGAGCTACCGGGACTAGCGGTAGGGTGGCCTACAATGAGCAGTTCTTC | CSARATGTSGRVAYNEQFF | TRBD2 | TRBV20-1 | . | TRBJ2-1
TGTGCCAGCAGCATAAGGGACGACGCCTACGAGCAGTACTTC | CASSIRDDAYEQYF | . | TRBV7-6 | . | TRBJ2-7
TGCAGCGTTGAAGACCTACAGGGAACTGGAAACACCATATATTTT | CSVEDLQGTGNTIYF | . | TRBV29-1 | . | TRBJ1-3
TGTGCCAGCAGCCCTTGGGGGGGTCAGCCCCAGCATTTT | CASSPWGGQPQHF | . | TRBV12-3/TRBV12-4 | many | TRBJ1-5
TGTGCCAGCAGTGATTTGACAGAAATGAACACTGAAGCTTTCTTT | CASSDLTEMNTEAFF | . | TRBV6-1 | . | TRBJ1-1